These 8 T cell receptor beta chains were all obtained from the same sample, sequenced in a study of T-cell reconstitution after alpha-beta-depleted transplantation in children. Preparation of the TCRbeta library involved a method that used unique molecular identifiers. A single record per CDR3 protein comes from TCRdb applying MiXCR to the PCR reads. The sample holds hundreds of thousands of distinct CDR3 sequences, around 20% seen once. The source material was PBMCs from the stem cell graft donor, sampled from the stem cell graft. The source is a human donor who donated a stem cell graft to a child with acute lymphoblastic leukemia.

This clonotype was seen more than once but under ten times. This rearrangement joins TRBV12-3 or TRBV12-4 to TRBJ2-2; 7 bases are a match to TRBD2. V dropped 7 bases and J dropped 3; count of bases not matched to a gene: 8. The CDR3 has 15 amino acids. The CDR3 protein is CASKGGGRDTGELFF. Here the CDR3 DNA reads TGTGCCAGCAAGGGAGGCGGGAGAGACACCGGGGAGCTGTTTTTT.

The chain links TRBV5-1 to TRBJ2-1; D is possibly TRBD2 (7 bases). V shed 0 bases and J shed 7 bases, with 14 bases lying between them. CDR1 and CDR2 from the germline V gene are SGHRS and YFSETQ. CDR3 length: 15 amino acids. The CDR3 protein is CASSLAAGRGNEQFF. The CDR3 DNA follows: TGCGCCAGCAGCTTGGCAGCGGGAAGGGGGAATGAGCAGTTCTTC.

The chain employs TRBV12-3 or TRBV12-4 and TRBJ2-2, with D unresolved. Trimming shortened V by 5 bases and J by 6 bases, and 13 bases separated the two germline ends. The CDR3 sequence is 14 residues long. The CDR3 is CASSLVLAAGELFF. The CDR3 DNA sequence: TGTGCCAGCAGTCTGGTTCTGGCGGCCGGGGAGCTGTTTTTT.

The chain uses TRBV27 and TRBJ2-3; possible D gene TRBD2, 5 bases. The V end lost 10 bases, the J end lost 2 bases, and 16 bases lay between the germline ends. Germline V gives CDR1 MNHEY, CDR2 SMNVEV (reference sequence). There are 14 residues in the CDR3. This CDR3 reads CATQEGTHTDTQYF. In DNA, the CDR3 is TGTGCCACCCAAGAGGGCACACACACAGATACGCAGTATTTT.

This clonotype occurred a few times. The chain links TRBV4-1 to TRBJ2-7; TRBD1 is a possible D gene (6 bases). The V end was cut by 0 bases, the J end by 2 bases, with 17 bases between. The CDR3 has 17 residues. Germline CDR1 reads MGHRA; CDR2 reads YSYEKL. The CDR3 reads CASSQEYRARLTYEQYF. The CDR3 DNA follows: TGCGCCAGCAGCCAAGAATACAGGGCACGTCTCACCTACGAGCAGTACTTC.

This clonotype occurred a few times. The chain combines TRBV27 with TRBJ2-1, with TRBD2 matching 8 bases. Germline assignment: CDR1 MNHEY and CDR2 SMNVEV (reference sequence). V shed 7 bases and J 3 bases; nucleotides not matched to a gene: 8. CDR3 length equals 15 residues. The CDR3 nucleotides read TGTGCCAGCACCGCGGGACTAGGTGACTACAATGAGCAGTTCTTC. Translated, it gives CASTAGLGDYNEQFF.

The chain joins TRBV29-1 to TRBJ2-5; D possibly corresponds to TRBD1 (6 bases). Trimming took 7 bases from V and 4 from J, leaving 10 bases between them. The CDR3 has 11 amino acids. Germline V gene lookup returns CDR1 SQVTM and CDR2 ANQGSEA. The CDR3 nucleotides are TGCAGCGGTTTACAGGGAGAGACCCAGTACTTC. This codes for CSGLQGETQYF.

V and J are TRBV6-1 and TRBJ1-5; D not resolved. The germline V gene encodes CDR1 MNHNS and CDR2 SASEGT. This CDR3 spans 13 amino acids. Trimming took 7 bases from V and 0 from J, leaving 7 bases between them. The CDR3, as DNA: TGTGCCAGCAAGGTGTATAGCAATCAGCCCCAGCATTTT. Translating gives CASKVYSNQPQHF.